The 30 T cell receptor beta chains below come from one sample, sequenced in a study of OX40 agonist ivuxolimab in advanced cancers. Produced via immunoSEQ multiplex PCR; TCRdb's table is partial and in-frame only. The table lists about 150,000 clones, 90% of them singletons. The starting material was CD4+ or CD8+ T cells sorted from blood, obtained in a trial of the OX40 agonist ivuxolimab. The receptors originated from an adult with an advanced solid tumor such as melanoma, head and neck, liver or kidney cancer.

This clone was seen just once. This chain uses TRBV5-4 with TRBJ1-3, with TRBD1 identical over 9 bases. Germline V lookup: CDR1 SGHNT, CDR2 YYREEE (reference sequence). The CDR3 covers 16 residues. V gave up 4 bases and J gave up 2 bases; unmatched junction bases: 7. CDR3 sequence reads: CASSKGQGFTGNTIYF. The CDR3 DNA reads as TGTGCCAGCAGCAAAGGACAGGGGTTCACTGGAAACACCATATATTTT. The whole variable domain, filled in from reference TRBV5-4 and TRBJ1-3, reads ETGVTQSPTHLIKTRGQQVTLRCSSQSGHNTVSWYQQALGQGPQFIFQYYREEENGRGNFPPRFSGLQFPNYSSELNVNALELDDSALYLCASSKGQGFTGNTIYFGEGSWLTVV.

The chain carries TRBV15 and TRBJ2-3; D may match TRBD1 or TRBD2 (7 bases each). This CDR3 region has 14 residues. Germline assignment: CDR1 LNHNV and CDR2 YYDKDF (reference sequence). Trimming pared 6 bases from V and 0 bases from J, leaving 10 bases between. The CDR3 region is CATSQGGSTDTQYF. The CDR3 DNA sequence: TGTGCCACCAGTCAGGGGGGGAGCACAGATACGCAGTATTTT.

The chain employs TRBV5-1 and TRBJ2-3, with 10 bases matching TRBD2. This CDR3 spans 16 amino acids. Trimming removed 4 bases from V and 8 bases from J; junction bases left unmatched: 13. The V gene's germline CDR1 is SGHRS and CDR2 YFSETQ. CDR3 sequence (DNA): TGCGCCAGCAGCGCGATTGGGCCTAGCGGGAGTGGTACGCAGTATTTT. Its protein product is CASSAIGPSGSGTQYF. The full variable domain, in which reference TRBV5-1 and TRBJ2-3 provide the parts outside the CDR3, is KAGVTQTPRYLIKTRGQQVTLSCSPISGHRSVSWYQQTPGQGLQFLFEYFSETQRNKGNFPGRFSGRQFSNSRSEMNVSTLELGDSALYLCASSAIGPSGSGTQYFGPGTRLTVL.

The rearrangement joins TRBV30 to TRBJ1-5; the D is unclear. Germline values: CDR1 GTSNPN, CDR2 SVGIG (reference sequence). With 0 bases removed from V and 10 bases from J, the gap between germline ends came to 16 bases. This CDR3 comprises 14 residues. The CDR3 DNA is TGTGCCTGGAGTGTTGGGAGCGAGGGTTACCCCCAGCATTTT. Residues: CAWSVGSEGYPQHF.

V gene TRBV28 combines with J gene TRBJ1-2; possible D gene TRBD1, 5 bases. Germline CDR1 is MDHEN and CDR2 is SYDVKM. The CDR3 consists of 12 residues. V was trimmed by 8 bases and J by 8 bases, leaving 15 bases between them. The CDR3 region has the DNA TGTGCCAGCTCGGGACTTAGCCAAGGCTACACCTTC. Protein: CASSGLSQGYTF.

The rearrangement links TRBV5-6 to TRBJ1-4, with D possibly TRBD1 on 5 matching bases. The CDR3 has 16 residues. The V and J ends lost 1 base and 8 bases respectively, with 18 bases between them. Looked up from germline, CDR1 is SGHDT and CDR2 is YYEEEE. This CDR3 is CASSLRLSSRVEKLFF. CDR3 nucleotide sequence: TGTGCCAGCAGCTTGAGGCTGTCTTCCAGGGTCGAAAAACTGTTTTTT.

The J gene is TRBJ1-4, the V gene TRBV6-5, with 9 bases matching TRBD1. Unmatched junction bases numbered 4, after V lost 3 bases and J lost 5 bases. The CDR3 covers 15 residues. The germline gives CDR1 MNHEY, CDR2 SVGAGI. In DNA form, the CDR3 reads TGTGCCAGCAGTTATCTGGGGACAGGGAATGAAAAACTGTTTTTT. The encoded protein is CASSYLGTGNEKLFF.

The V gene is TRBV5-1, the J gene TRBJ1-1; D uncertain. V shed 7 bases and J shed 1 base, with 14 bases lying between them. This CDR3 is 14 amino acids long. Germline V gene sequence: CDR1 SGHRS, CDR2 YFSETQ. The CDR3 nucleotides read TGCGCCAGCGGCGTCAGCACTTCGAACACTGAAGCTTTCTTT. Protein sequence: CASGVSTSNTEAFF.

The rearrangement uses TRBV5-1 and TRBJ2-7, with TRBD2 matching 10 bases. The CDR3 is 16 amino acids. Germline assignment: CDR1 SGHRS and CDR2 YFSETQ. J lost 4 bases, V lost 4 bases, and 11 bases had no gene match. In DNA, the CDR3 is TGCGCCAGCAGCCGCTTACAACTAGCGGGAAGGTACGAGCAGTACTTC. It translates to CASSRLQLAGRYEQYF.

The V call is TRBV19, the J call TRBJ2-7; D gene ambiguous. Germline V gene data show CDR1 as LNHDA and CDR2 as SQIVND (reference sequence). V was shortened by 5 bases and J by 3 bases, with 29 bases between the two germline ends. The CDR3 contains 19 residues. The CDR3 spells CASSQKDGSRITAGYEQYF. In DNA, the CDR3 is TGTGCCAGTAGTCAGAAGGACGGGTCCCGCATCACGGCCGGCTACGAGCAGTACTTC.

The chain joins TRBV6-5 to TRBJ2-6; no clear D gene. Germline values: CDR1 MNHEY, CDR2 SVGAGI. Trimming took off 8 bases at V and 0 bases at J, with 11 bases between the two ends. The CDR3 consists of 15 residues. The CDR3 DNA is TGTGCCAGCTGGCAGGCCAGCTCTGGGGCCAACGTCCTGACTTTC. It codes for CASWQASSGANVLTF.

The chain is built from TRBV25-1 and TRBJ2-5; D is unclear. This CDR3 has 13 residues. Germline V lookup: CDR1 MGHDK, CDR2 SYGVNS. The V gene lost 1 base and the J gene lost 3 bases, with 6 bases spanning the gap. CDR3 region: CASSEFLKETQYF. CDR3 DNA sequence: TGTGCCAGCAGTGAATTTTTAAAAGAGACCCAGTACTTC.

This clone was seen just once. The chain joins TRBV10-2 to TRBJ1-1; 7 bases align to TRBD1. The CDR3 consists of 16 residues. The junction had 10 bases not matched to a gene; V was cut back by 3 bases and J by 3 bases. Germline V gene data show CDR1 as WSHSY and CDR2 as SAAADI. CDR3 nucleotides: TGCGCCAGCAGTGAATGGGCAGGGGGTTCTGACACTGAAGCTTTCTTT. Its translation is CASSEWAGGSDTEAFF.

The CDR3 nucleotides are TGTGCTAGTGGTTTGACTAGCGCGAACACCGGGGAGCTGTTTTTT. It codes for CASGLTSANTGELFF. This sequence joins TRBV12-5 and TRBJ2-2, with TRBD2 identical over 7 bases. The CDR3 is made up of 15 amino acids. The V gene end was trimmed by 2 bases and the J gene end by 0 bases; junction bases not matched to a gene: 0. CDR1 is LGHNT and CDR2 is FRNRAP in the germline V gene.

Here the CDR3 reads CASSESVLSYTDTQYF. CDR3 nucleotides: TGCGCCAGCAGTGAGTCGGTGCTTTCTTACACAGATACGCAGTATTTT. This sequence joins TRBV10-1 and TRBJ2-3, with D unclear. V lost 0 bases and J 2 bases, leaving 12 bases between the germline ends. Germline loops: CDR1 WNHNN, CDR2 SYGVQD (reference sequence). The CDR3 length is 16 residues.

This rearrangement joins TRBV28 to TRBJ1-2; TRBD1 matches 12 bases. This CDR3 has 16 residues. Germline CDR1 reads MDHEN; CDR2 reads SYDVKM. V lost 2 bases and J lost 7; bases outside the gene matches: 8. DNA of the CDR3: TGTGCCAGCAGTTTAACCGGGACAGGGGGCGCGTTTGGCTACACCTTC. Amino acids: CASSLTGTGGAFGYTF.

V usage is TRBV28 and J usage is TRBJ2-4, with D perhaps TRBD1 (6 bases). Between the trimmed V and J ends, which lost 5 bases and 0 bases, there was a span of 11 bases. Per germline, CDR1 MDHEN and CDR2 SYDVKM. This CDR3 contains 15 residues. Written as DNA, the CDR3 is TGTGCCAGCAGTCCCGGACAGTTAGCCAAAAACATTCAGTACTTC. Protein sequence: CASSPGQLAKNIQYF.

Points on this clone: Other DNA sequences in the sample encode the same CDR3. The CDR3 spells CASSVVGDTQYF. The CDR3 DNA is TGTGCCAGCAGCGTAGTGGGAGATACGCAGTATTTT. This chain links TRBV9 with TRBJ2-3; D call uncertain. The CDR3 runs to 12 residues. V was shortened by 0 bases and J by 5 bases, with 4 bases between the two germline ends. Looked up from germline, CDR1 is SGDLS and CDR2 is YYNGEE. Using reference TRBV9 and TRBJ2-3 for the parts outside the CDR3, the full variable domain is DSGVTQTPKHLITATGQRVTLRCSPRSGDLSVYWYQQSLDQGLQFLIQYYNGEERAKGNILERFSAQQFPDLHSELNLSSLELGDSALYFCASSVVGDTQYFGPGTRLTVL.

On this clone: Additional DNA sequences in this sample encode the identical CDR3. The V call is TRBV9, the J call TRBJ2-6; D gene ambiguous. Per the germline V gene, CDR1 is SGDLS and CDR2 is YYNGEE. CDR3 length equals 15 residues. V lost 0 bases to trimming and J lost 0 bases, with 4 bases between them. The CDR3 sequence: CASSVAGSGANVLTF. Here the CDR3 DNA reads TGTGCCAGCAGCGTAGCAGGCTCTGGGGCCAACGTCCTGACTTTC. The full variable domain, with the rest looked up from reference TRBV9 and TRBJ2-6, is DSGVTQTPKHLITATGQRVTLRCSPRSGDLSVYWYQQSLDQGLQFLIQYYNGEERAKGNILERFSAQQFPDLHSELNLSSLELGDSALYFCASSVAGSGANVLTFGAGSRLTVL.

The rearrangement links TRBV6-5 to TRBJ2-1, with D perhaps matching TRBD1 (5 bases). CDR3 length: 14 amino acids. The V and J ends lost 11 bases and 3 bases respectively, with 17 bases between them. Germline V gene sequence: CDR1 MNHEY, CDR2 SVGAGI. The CDR3 loop is CAAAQGLGYNEQFF. CDR3 coding DNA: TGTGCCGCAGCTCAGGGTTTGGGCTACAATGAGCAGTTCTTC.

The rearrangement uses TRBV7-9 and TRBJ1-4; D is uncertain. The CDR3 is 14 amino acids. Trimming removed 0 bases at V and 5 bases at J, with 7 bases between. CDR1 and CDR2 from the germline V gene are SEHNR and FQNEAQ (reference sequence). The CDR3 here is CASSLAQLNEKLFF. In nucleotides, the CDR3 is TGTGCCAGCAGCTTAGCGCAGCTGAATGAAAAACTGTTTTTT.

The chain employs TRBV6-5 and TRBJ2-1, with D unclear. CDR1 is MNHEY, CDR2 SVGAGI, per germline. Trimming removed 6 bases at V and 8 bases at J, with 11 bases between. The CDR3 has 12 residues. CDR3 sequence (DNA): TGTGCCAGCAGCAACGACCGGGATGAGCAGTTCTTC. Translating it yields CASSNDRDEQFF.

The V and J genes are TRBV2 and TRBJ1-5; D gene ambiguous. From germline, CDR1 is SNHLY and CDR2 FYNNEI. CDR3 length equals 17 residues. V lost 5 bases to trimming and J lost 2 bases, with 19 bases between them. As DNA, the CDR3 is TGTGCCAGCAGTCCAGAAGCGGCCGGGAACGGCAATCAGCCCCAGCATTTT. This translates into CASSPEAAGNGNQPQHF.

The chain uses TRBV19 and TRBJ2-3; D is undetermined. With 8 bases removed from V and 3 bases from J, the gap between germline ends came to 3 bases. This CDR3 has 10 residues. CDR1 and CDR2 from the germline V gene are LNHDA and SQIVND (reference sequence). For the CDR3, the DNA is TGTGCCAGTGGTACAGATACGCAGTATTTT. Translation gives CASGTDTQYF. The whole variable domain, remainder taken from reference TRBV19 and TRBJ2-3, is DGGITQSPKYLFRKEGQNVTLSCEQNLNHDAMYWYRQDPGQGLRLIYYSQIVNDFQKGDIAEGYSVSREKKESFPLTVTSAQKNPTAFYLCASGTDTQYFGPGTRLTVL.

The V and J genes are TRBV5-1 and TRBJ2-3; 7 positions agree with TRBD2. This CDR3 comprises 15 residues. Trimming cost V 4 bases and J 6 bases; bases outside gene matches: 11. The germline V gene encodes CDR1 SGHRS and CDR2 YFSETQ. CDR3 nucleotides: TGCGCCAGCAGCCCACCTGCGGGAGCACCGGATACGCAGTATTTT. Translated: CASSPPAGAPDTQYF.

The rearrangement joins TRBV20-1 to TRBJ2-1, with unresolved D. This CDR3 is built from 11 residues. V gave up 0 bases and J gave up 11 bases, with 8 bases separating them. Germline V gene lookup returns CDR1 DFQATT and CDR2 SNEGSKA (reference sequence). Here the CDR3 DNA reads TGCAGTGCTAGAGATTTTGGACAGCAGTTCTTC. Translating gives CSARDFGQQFF.

The V call is TRBV2, the J call TRBJ2-2, with 7 bases fitting TRBD2. Germline V gene data show CDR1 as SNHLY and CDR2 as FYNNEI. The V segment lost 5 bases and the J segment 1 base; nucleotides outside the gene matches: 10. The CDR3 spans 17 residues. DNA for the CDR3: TGTGCCAGCAGTCTGACTAGCAGCTTGAGGAACACCGGGGAGCTGTTTTTT. Protein sequence: CASSLTSSLRNTGELFF.

J is TRBJ1-4 and V is TRBV28; a possible D gene is TRBD1 (5 bases). CDR3 size: 13 residues. Deletions cut 5 bases from V and 4 bases from J, with 8 bases between. Germline CDR1 is MDHEN and CDR2 is SYDVKM. CDR3 bases: TGTGCCAGCAGTAGAGGGGATAATGAAAAACTGTTTTTT. It yields the protein CASSRGDNEKLFF.

This clone has just one count. The chain's CDR3 is CASSRSDTGELFF. The CDR3 nucleotides are TGTGCCAGCAGCAGATCGGACACCGGGGAGCTGTTTTTT. The V gene is TRBV7-3, the J gene TRBJ2-2, with no clear D. Trimming removed 5 bases at V and 3 bases at J, with 7 bases between. CDR3 length equals 13 residues. Per germline, CDR1 SGHTA and CDR2 FQGTGA.

J is TRBJ2-3 and V is TRBV9; a weak D match, TRBD2 (5 bases). Deletions cut 2 bases from V and 4 bases from J, with 14 bases between. The CDR3 covers 15 residues. Germline V gene data show CDR1 as SGDLS and CDR2 as YYNGEE. The CDR3 sequence: CASSVDFRGADTQYF. CDR3 coding DNA: TGTGCCAGCAGCGTGGACTTCCGGGGAGCAGATACGCAGTATTTT.